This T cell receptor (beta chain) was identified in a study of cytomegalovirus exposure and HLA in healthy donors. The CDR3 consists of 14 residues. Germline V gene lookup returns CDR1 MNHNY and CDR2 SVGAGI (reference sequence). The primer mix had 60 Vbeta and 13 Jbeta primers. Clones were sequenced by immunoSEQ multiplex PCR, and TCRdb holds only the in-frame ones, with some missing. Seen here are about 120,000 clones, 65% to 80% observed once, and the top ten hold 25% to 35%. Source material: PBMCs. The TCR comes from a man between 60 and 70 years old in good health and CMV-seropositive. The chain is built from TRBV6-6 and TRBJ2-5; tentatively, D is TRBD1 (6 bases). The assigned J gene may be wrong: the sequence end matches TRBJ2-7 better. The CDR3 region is CASSLLGTYDEQYF. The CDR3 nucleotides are TGTGCCAGCAGTTTGCTCGGGACATATGACGAGCAGTACTTC.